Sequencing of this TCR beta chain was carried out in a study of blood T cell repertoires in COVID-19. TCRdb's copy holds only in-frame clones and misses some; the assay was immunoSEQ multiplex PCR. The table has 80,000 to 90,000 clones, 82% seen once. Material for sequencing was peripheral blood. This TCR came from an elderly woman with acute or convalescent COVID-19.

The CDR3 region has the DNA TGTGCCAGCAGTCTCGACAGGGTCGGCGGGGAGCTGTTTTTT. This sequence encodes CASSLDRVGGELFF. The chain links TRBV6-6 to TRBJ2-2; the match to TRBD1 covers 7 bases. Germline trimming cut 5 bases from V and 7 bases from J; bases unmatched to any gene: 7. The CDR3 runs to 14 residues. In germline, CDR1 is MNHNY, CDR2 SVGAGI (reference sequence).